This TCR beta chain was sequenced for a study of regulatory T cells in long-lasting Graves disease. Study-level background: Antithyroid drug use was under 3 months in newly diagnosed Graves' patients.

Study observations and caveats: Among samples with persistent disease, TRBV28, TRBJ1-2 and TRBJ2-5 were favored. Those with persistent Graves' had less TCR diversity than newly diagnosed patients.

Time point reported: newly diagnosed GD, antithyroid drugs for less than 3 months. The TCR library was made from RNA extracted from PBMCs. V lost 0 bases and J lost 6; bases outside the gene matches: 7. The CDR3 loop spans 16 amino acids. From germline, CDR1 is SGHRS and CDR2 YFSETQ. Building of the TCR beta libraries involved iRepertoire HTBI primers and Arm-PCR of CDR3 regions. TCRdb itself ran the multiplex PCR reads through MiXCR, one entry per CDR3 protein. The sample lists hundreds of thousands of distinct CDR3 sequences; roughly 15% were seen once. This clonotype was counted ten times or more. Antigen unknown. This same sample was also taken into another study, of T cells in Graves' hyperthyroidism and ophthalmopathy. That paper states: In the first-round RT-PCR of the TCR CDR3, the HTBI primer set was used.

The genes are TRBV5-1 and TRBJ1-5, with TRBD1 matching 9 bases. This TCR came from a woman between 25 and 40 years old with Graves disease. The source was peripheral blood mononuclear cells (PBMCs), collected at new diagnosis, from a patient treated with antithyroid drugs. Written as DNA, the CDR3 is TGCGCCAGCAGCTTGGGTGGAGGGACAGGGAGTCAGCCCCAGCATTTT. The encoded protein is CASSLGGGTGSQPQHF.